This is a list of T cell receptor beta chains from one sample in a study of T cell responses to AZD1222 COVID-19 vaccine. Some clones are missing from TCRdb's copy, which holds only in-frame ones; the method was immunoSEQ multiplex PCR. In the table there are 200,000 or so clones, 87% of which are singletons. The material was peripheral blood, obtained on day 0 of MenACWY control vaccination. Every receptor here comes from an adult in good health. The CDR3 runs from the conserved cysteine through the conserved F or W. D genes are given only for firm matches. Rows may omit the clone size; those that give it use once, few, many or a size class.

clone size	V gene	J gene	D gene	CDR3 DNA	CDR3 protein
once	TRBV28	TRBJ1-1	NA	TGTGCCAGCAGCCGGACAGACGAAGCTTTCTTT	CASSRTDEAFF
NA	TRBV7-2	TRBJ1-4	TRBD1	TGTGCCAGCAGCACTGTCCCTGGGACAGGGGCAACTAATGAAAAACTGTTTTTT	CASSTVPGTGATNEKLFF
NA	TRBV7-6	TRBJ1-1	NA	TGTGCCAGCAGCTTAGTTCAGGGAGGGTACACTGAAGCTTTCTTT	CASSLVQGGYTEAFF
NA	TRBV3-1/TRBV3-2	TRBJ1-4	TRBD1	TGTGCCAGCAGCCAACGGCCCGACAGGGCTAATGAAAAACTGTTTTTT	CASSQRPDRANEKLFF
NA	TRBV6-5	TRBJ2-7	TRBD2	TGTGCCAGCAGTTACGGCGGGGGGACAACGTCCTACGAGCAGTACTTC	CASSYGGGTTSYEQYF
NA	TRBV28	TRBJ1-4	NA	TGTGCCAGCAGTTTAGTGGGCCCGGGGAATGAAAAACTGTTTTTT	CASSLVGPGNEKLFF
NA	TRBV6-5	TRBJ1-5	NA	TGTGCCAGCAGCCAGACTGCTTATAGCAATCAGCCCCAGCATTTT	CASSQTAYSNQPQHF
NA	TRBV29-1	TRBJ1-6	TRBD1	TGCAGCGTTGCCGAGACAGGGACCTCACCCCTCCACTTT	CSVAETGTSPLHF
NA	TRBV24-1	TRBJ1-1	NA	TGTGCCACCAGTGGAGGTGGGGTGAACACTGAAGCTTTCTTT	CATSGGGVNTEAFF
NA	TRBV7-3	TRBJ2-1	NA	TGTGCCAGCAGCTTAACTCGGGCACCTCCTTACAATGAGCAGTTCTTC	CASSLTRAPPYNEQFF
NA	TRBV18	TRBJ2-2	NA	TGTGCCAGCTCACCGTGGGCATCCGCGAACACCGGGGAGCTGTTTTTT	CASSPWASANTGELFF
NA	TRBV20-1	TRBJ1-2	NA	TGCAGTGCTAGTCCCGGGACCGCCTATGGCTACACCTTC	CSASPGTAYGYTF
NA	TRBV3-1/TRBV3-2	TRBJ2-7	TRBD1	TGTGCCAGCAGCCTGGGACAGCCGGGCGAGCAGTACTTC	CASSLGQPGEQYF
NA	TRBV5-4	TRBJ1-4	TRBD1	TGTGCCAGCAGCTTGCAGGGGGCGGTCGAAAAACTGTTTTTT	CASSLQGAVEKLFF
NA	TRBV9	TRBJ2-3	TRBD2	TGTGCCAGCAGCGTAGAAGGGAGGGCTCCTGATACGCAGTATTTT	CASSVEGRAPDTQYF